This T cell receptor beta chain was recovered during a study of spatial heterogeneity in lung cancer. Background on the study: The donors comprised 70 to 85 untreated early-stage non-small cell lung cancer patients.

Using its own MiXCR run on the 5' RACE reads, TCRdb lists one record per CDR3 protein. The sample has approximately 93,000 distinct CDR3 sequences, just under 20% seen once. V dropped 0 bases and J dropped 9; count of bases not matched to a gene: 7. CDR3 length equals 15 residues. CDR1 and CDR2 from the germline V gene are SGHTA and FQGNSA. Time point reported: blood at routine non-recurrence follow-up after resection. The chain combines TRBV7-2 with TRBJ2-5, with TRBD2 matching 10 bases. Source: PBMCs, taken at follow-up. The source is a male donor with early-stage non-small cell lung cancer. The CDR3 is CASSLALAGAQPQYF. The CDR3 DNA follows: TGTGCCAGCAGCTTAGCGCTAGCGGGAGCCCAGCCCCAGTACTTC.